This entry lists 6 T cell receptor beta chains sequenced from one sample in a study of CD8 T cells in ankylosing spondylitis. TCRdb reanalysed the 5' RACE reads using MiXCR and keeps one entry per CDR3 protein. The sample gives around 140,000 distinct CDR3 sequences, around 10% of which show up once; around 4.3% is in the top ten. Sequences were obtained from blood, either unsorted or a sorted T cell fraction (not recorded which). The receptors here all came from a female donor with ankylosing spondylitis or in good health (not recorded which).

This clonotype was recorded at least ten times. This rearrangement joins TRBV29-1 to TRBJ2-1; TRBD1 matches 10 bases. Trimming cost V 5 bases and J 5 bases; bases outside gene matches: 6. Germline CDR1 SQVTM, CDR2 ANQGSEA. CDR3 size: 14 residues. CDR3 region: CSVRDRGFDNEQFF. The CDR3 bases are TGCAGCGTTCGGGACAGGGGTTTTGACAATGAGCAGTTCTTC.

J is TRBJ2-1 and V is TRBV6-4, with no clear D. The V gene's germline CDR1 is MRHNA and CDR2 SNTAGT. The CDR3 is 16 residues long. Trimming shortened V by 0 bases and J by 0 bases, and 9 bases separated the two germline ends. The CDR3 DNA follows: TGTGCCAGCAGTGACTCGGCCAGAAGCTCCTACAATGAGCAGTTCTTC. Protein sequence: CASSDSARSSYNEQFF.

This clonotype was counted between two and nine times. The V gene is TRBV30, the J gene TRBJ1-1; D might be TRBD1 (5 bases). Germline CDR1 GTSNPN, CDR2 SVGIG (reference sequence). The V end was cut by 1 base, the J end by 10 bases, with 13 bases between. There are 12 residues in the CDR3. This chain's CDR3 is CAWSAGTTVAFF. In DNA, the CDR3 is TGTGCCTGGAGTGCCGGGACCACAGTAGCTTTCTTT.

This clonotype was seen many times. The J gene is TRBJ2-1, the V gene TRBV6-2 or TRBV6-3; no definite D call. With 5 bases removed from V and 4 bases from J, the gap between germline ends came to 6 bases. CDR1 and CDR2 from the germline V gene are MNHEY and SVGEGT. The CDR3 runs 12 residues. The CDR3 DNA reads TGTGCCAGCAGTCAAGGATACAATGAGCAGTTCTTC. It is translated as CASSQGYNEQFF.

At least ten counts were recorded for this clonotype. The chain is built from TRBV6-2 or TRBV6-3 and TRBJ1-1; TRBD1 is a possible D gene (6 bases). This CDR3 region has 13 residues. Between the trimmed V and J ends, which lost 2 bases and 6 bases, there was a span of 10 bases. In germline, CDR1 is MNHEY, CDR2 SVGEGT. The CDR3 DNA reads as TGTGCCAGCAGTTACCTCAGGGGTTCTGAAGCTTTCTTT. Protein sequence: CASSYLRGSEAFF.

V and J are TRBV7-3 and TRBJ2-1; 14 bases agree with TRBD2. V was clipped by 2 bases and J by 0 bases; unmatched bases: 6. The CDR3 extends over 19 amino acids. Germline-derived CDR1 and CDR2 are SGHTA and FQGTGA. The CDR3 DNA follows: TGTGCCAGCAGCTTAGGAGGACTAGCGGGGGGCCTCTCCTACAATGAGCAGTTCTTC. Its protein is CASSLGGLAGGLSYNEQFF. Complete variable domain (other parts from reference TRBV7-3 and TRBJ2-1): GAGVSQTPSNKVTEKGKYVELRCDPISGHTALYWYRQSLGQGPEFLIYFQGTGAADDSGLPNDRFFAVRPEGSVSTLKIQRTERGDSAVYLCASSLGGLAGGLSYNEQFFGPGTRLTVL.